This T cell receptor (beta chain) was sequenced during a study of glioma-infiltrating T cells. Study conclusions and caveats: CDR3 overlap between tissue and blood was very small. Gliomas, especially low-grade, showed above-expected tissue-blood divergence; non-neoplastic patients showed below.

This clonotype was found many times. Its target is unknown. Amplification of TCR alpha and beta CDR3 regions from RNA used iRepertoire nested multiplex PCR. For one-step reverse transcription and amplification, about 90-400 ng of tissue mRNA or PBMC total RNA was used. TCRdb redid the calling of the multiplex PCR reads with MiXCR, one entry per CDR3 protein. The sample has more than 100,000 distinct CDR3 sequences, roughly 30% seen once; the top ten hold approximately 43%. This CDR3 region has 17 residues. The V and J ends lost 6 bases and 3 bases respectively, with 23 bases between them. Germline V CDR1 and CDR2: MNHNS, SASEGT.

The material sequenced was glioma tissue, nonneoplastic brain tissue, or PBMCs (not recorded which). The TCR originated in a human donor with low-grade glioma or glioblastoma, undergoing nonglioma brain surgery, or in good health (not recorded which). The J gene is TRBJ1-1, the V gene TRBV6-1; D uncertain. The DNA for the CDR3 is TGTGCCAGCAGCCCGAACGGAGCGAGGCCCCACTACACTGAAGCTTTCTTT. Residues: CASSPNGARPHYTEAFF.